The 24 T cell receptor beta chains below all came from one sample that was sequenced in a study of OX40 agonist ivuxolimab in advanced cancers. Profiled with immunoSEQ multiplex PCR; TCRdb holds only in-frame clones, not every one. The data contain roughly 80,000 clones, more than 80% of them singletons. The sequencing here drew on CD4+ or CD8+ T cells sorted from blood, taken in a trial of the OX40 agonist ivuxolimab. The receptors come from an adult with an advanced solid tumor such as melanoma, head and neck, liver or kidney cancer.

The rearrangement joins TRBV28 to TRBJ2-1; TRBD2 agrees at 8 bases. There are 16 residues in the CDR3. CDR1 is MDHEN, CDR2 SYDVKM, per germline. J was trimmed by 4 bases and V by 5 bases; bases with no gene match: 10. This CDR3 reads CASSPDTSGRYNEQFF. Here the CDR3 DNA reads TGTGCCAGCAGTCCCGATACTAGCGGACGTTACAATGAGCAGTTCTTC.

The CDR3 here is CASSYSSISPNEKLFF. The CDR3 nucleotides read TGTGCCAGCAGTTACTCATCGATTTCCCCTAATGAAAAACTGTTTTTT. The chain combines TRBV6-5 with TRBJ1-4; D not certain. The CDR3 consists of 16 residues. The V end was cut by 0 bases, the J end by 3 bases, with 11 bases between. Germline-derived CDR1 and CDR2 are MNHEY and SVGAGI.

The V call is TRBV18, the J call TRBJ2-6; the D is unclear. CDR3 size: 19 residues. CDR1 is KGHSH and CDR2 is LQKENI in the germline V gene. V was clipped by 1 base and J by 1 base, with 17 bases between them. The CDR3 region is CASSPLPITTSSGANVLTF. CDR3 DNA: TGTGCCAGCTCACCACTCCCAATCACCACATCGTCTGGGGCCAACGTCCTGACTTTC.

The chain links TRBV2 to TRBJ1-1; no firm D call. CDR3 length: 13 amino acids. V was trimmed by 4 bases and J by 0 bases, leaving 6 bases between them. The V gene's germline CDR1 is SNHLY and CDR2 FYNNEI. CDR3 protein: CASSVYMNTEAFF. CDR3 DNA sequence: TGTGCCAGCAGTGTTTATATGAACACTGAAGCTTTCTTT. The whole variable domain, remainder taken from reference TRBV2 and TRBJ1-1, is EPEVTQTPSHQVTQMGQEVILRCVPISNHLYFYWYRQILGQKVEFLVSFYNNEISEKSEIFDDQFSVERPDGSNFTLKIRSTKLEDSAMYFCASSVYMNTEAFFGQGTRLTVV.

The V and J genes are TRBV6-1 and TRBJ1-2, with TRBD1 identical over 7 bases. The V gene end was trimmed by 5 bases and the J gene end by 4 bases; junction bases not matched to a gene: 7. The CDR3 is made up of 14 amino acids. Germline V CDR1 and CDR2: MNHNS, SASEGT. CDR3 DNA: TGTGCCAGCAGTCTCACAGGGGATCCCTATGGCTACACCTTC. Encoded protein: CASSLTGDPYGYTF.

The V call is TRBV27, the J call TRBJ1-1; D is ambiguous. The CDR3 is 16 amino acids. V was clipped by 5 bases and J by 1 base, with 17 bases between them. In germline, CDR1 is MNHEY, CDR2 SMNVEV (reference sequence). As DNA, the CDR3 is TGTGCCAGCAGTCCTATCGCCCTAAGGCGGAACACTGAAGCTTTCTTT. The encoded protein is CASSPIALRRNTEAFF.

This clone came up once. The chain is built from TRBV19 and TRBJ2-2; a weak D match, TRBD2 (6 bases). The V gene's germline CDR1 is LNHDA and CDR2 SQIVND (reference sequence). The CDR3 is made up of 13 amino acids. V lost 9 bases to trimming and J lost 1 base, with 9 bases between them. The CDR3 sequence is CASDGGNTGELFF. Here the CDR3 DNA reads TGTGCCAGCGACGGGGGGAACACCGGGGAGCTGTTTTTT. Complete variable domain (other parts from reference TRBV19 and TRBJ2-2): DGGITQSPKYLFRKEGQNVTLSCEQNLNHDAMYWYRQDPGQGLRLIYYSQIVNDFQKGDIAEGYSVSREKKESFPLTVTSAQKNPTAFYLCASDGGNTGELFFGEGSRLTVL.

The chain couples TRBV20-1 to TRBJ2-5; no clear D gene. Germline loops: CDR1 DFQATT, CDR2 SNEGSKA (reference sequence). This CDR3 region has 11 residues. Between the trimmed V and J ends, which lost 4 bases and 2 bases, there was a span of 5 bases. The CDR3, as DNA: TGCAGTGCTAACAAGCAAGAGACCCAGTACTTC. It yields the protein CSANKQETQYF.

The chain employs TRBV23-1 and TRBJ2-3; D remains ambiguous. TRBV23-1 is flagged as an ORF with uncertain function. V was trimmed by 2 bases and J by 5 bases, leaving 8 bases between them. This CDR3 comprises 13 residues. CDR3 residues: CASSQPSKDTQYF. As DNA, the CDR3 is TGCGCCAGCAGTCAACCCTCGAAAGATACGCAGTATTTT.

V is TRBV6-1 and J is TRBJ1-1, with 8 bases that match TRBD1. The CDR3 sequence is 13 residues long. V lost 1 base to trimming and J lost 10 bases; unmatched junction nucleotides: 5. Germline CDR1 is MNHNS and CDR2 is SASEGT. CDR3 amino acids: CASSEVNRGLAFF. CDR3 DNA: TGTGCCAGCAGTGAAGTAAACAGGGGGTTAGCTTTCTTT.

CDR3 residues: CASSSRLVGEDEQFF. The CDR3 DNA is TGTGCCAGCAGCTCCCGACTAGTCGGTGAGGATGAGCAGTTCTTC. The chain has TRBV9 and TRBJ2-1; TRBD2 is a possible D gene (6 bases). The CDR3 has 15 amino acids. V was pared by 4 bases and J by 8 bases, with 19 bases between. CDR1 SGDLS and CDR2 YYNGEE come from the germline V gene. Full variable domain (missing parts from reference TRBV9 and TRBJ2-1): DSGVTQTPKHLITATGQRVTLRCSPRSGDLSVYWYQQSLDQGLQFLIQYYNGEERAKGNILERFSAQQFPDLHSELNLSSLELGDSALYFCASSSRLVGEDEQFFGPGTRLTVL.

The rearrangement joins TRBV28 to TRBJ1-5; 10 nucleotides agree with TRBD1. Trimming at V came to 6 bases and at J to 2 bases, leaving 10 bases not matched to a gene. The CDR3 is 17 amino acids. The germline V gene encodes CDR1 MDHEN and CDR2 SYDVKM. Here the CDR3 reads CASSPDRGRTGNQPQHF. The CDR3, as DNA: TGTGCCAGCAGCCCCGACAGGGGGCGGACGGGCAATCAGCCCCAGCATTTT.

In its sample, this clone was seen once. The rearrangement links TRBV6-4 to TRBJ2-3, with D uncertain. CDR1 MRHNA and CDR2 SNTAGT come from the germline V gene. The V gene lost 3 bases and the J gene lost 1 base, with 5 bases spanning the gap. The CDR3 loop spans 13 amino acids. The CDR3 is CASSEQGTDTQYF. The CDR3 bases are TGTGCCAGCAGTGAGCAGGGCACAGATACGCAGTATTTT.

In this sample, this clone turned up once. One end of the junction fails to match germline, which may point to a read error. The chain recombines TRBV10-3 with TRBJ1-4; no firm D call. This CDR3 region has 13 residues. Germline V lookup: CDR1 ENHRY, CDR2 SYGVKD. The CDR3 loop reads CAISGEADEELFF. The CDR3 DNA reads as TGTGCCATCAGTGGGGAGGCAGATGAAGAACTGTTTTTT.

The V call is TRBV19, the J call TRBJ1-2, with TRBD1 identical over 8 bases. Germline CDR1 LNHDA, CDR2 SQIVND (reference sequence). V was pared by 7 bases and J by 8 bases, with 9 bases of the junction left unmatched. This CDR3 has 13 amino acids. DNA for the CDR3: TGTGCCAGTACCGCGACAGGGGCGAAAGGCTACACCTTC. Its protein product is CASTATGAKGYTF.

The V and J genes are TRBV7-3 and TRBJ2-1; 7 bases line up with TRBD1. The germline V gene has CDR1 SGHTA and CDR2 FQGTGA. The CDR3 runs to 15 residues. V shed 5 bases and J 4 bases; nucleotides not matched to a gene: 8. CDR3 protein: CASSPRTGLYNEQFF. The CDR3, as DNA: TGTGCCAGCAGCCCCCGGACAGGCTTATACAATGAGCAGTTCTTC.

The V and J genes are TRBV19 and TRBJ1-2; no clear D gene. This CDR3 comprises 15 residues. Germline V CDR1 and CDR2: LNHDA, SQIVND (reference sequence). Trimming pared 3 bases from V and 2 bases from J, leaving 13 bases between. The CDR3 nucleotides are TGTGCCAGTAGTATGAGTACGGACCCCAACTATGGCTACACCTTC. Its translation is CASSMSTDPNYGYTF. Full variable domain (remainder filled in from reference TRBV19 and TRBJ1-2): DGGITQSPKYLFRKEGQNVTLSCEQNLNHDAMYWYRQDPGQGLRLIYYSQIVNDFQKGDIAEGYSVSREKKESFPLTVTSAQKNPTAFYLCASSMSTDPNYGYTFGSGTRLTVV.

The chain links TRBV5-4 to TRBJ1-4; unclear D gene. Trimming removed 3 bases from V and 0 bases from J, with 12 bases in between. The germline V gene encodes CDR1 SGHNT and CDR2 YYREEE (reference sequence). This CDR3 comprises 16 residues. CDR3 nucleotide sequence: TGTGCCAGCAGCTCCTCGGGAGGCGCAACTAATGAAAAACTGTTTTTT. It translates to CASSSSGGATNEKLFF.

This sequence joins TRBV19 and TRBJ1-6, with unresolved D. The V end was cut by 0 bases, the J end by 7 bases, with 7 bases between. The CDR3 totals 14 residues. The germline gives CDR1 LNHDA, CDR2 SQIVND (reference sequence). The CDR3 is CASSIERPNSPLHF. Written as DNA, the CDR3 is TGTGCCAGTAGTATAGAGCGGCCAAATTCACCCCTCCACTTT.

The chain links TRBV7-3 to TRBJ2-1; D possibly corresponds to TRBD2 (6 bases). The length of the CDR3 is 14 residues. Trimming removed 4 bases at V and 6 bases at J, with 13 bases between. CDR1 and CDR2 (germline): SGHTA, FQGTGA. This CDR3 reads CASSYGSKSNEQFF. The CDR3 DNA is TGTGCCAGCAGCTACGGGAGTAAGTCCAATGAGCAGTTCTTC.

J is TRBJ2-1 and V is TRBV5-1; 11 bases line up with TRBD2. CDR3 length equals 16 residues. The J segment lost 7 bases and the V segment lost 4 bases, leaving 10 bases of the junction unmatched. Per the germline V gene, CDR1 is SGHRS and CDR2 is YFSETQ. CDR3: CASSAVTSGGINEQFF. The CDR3 DNA sequence: TGCGCCAGCAGCGCCGTTACTAGCGGGGGTATAAATGAGCAGTTCTTC.

The chain links TRBV18 to TRBJ1-3; no firm D call. V lost 4 bases, J lost 0 bases, and 13 bases lay in between. This CDR3 spans 16 amino acids. CDR1 and CDR2 from the germline V gene are KGHSH and LQKENI. CDR3 in DNA: TGTGCCAGCTCACGAATGGCAGACGTCTCTGGAAACACCATATATTTT. It encodes CASSRMADVSGNTIYF.

This clone has more than one count but fewer than ten. This sequence joins TRBV18 and TRBJ1-5; 10 nucleotides line up with TRBD1. Germline V gene data show CDR1 as KGHSH and CDR2 as LQKENI. CDR3 length: 16 amino acids. J was trimmed by 3 bases and V by 4 bases; bases with no gene match: 6. CDR3 sequence (DNA): TGTGCCAGCTCACGAGGGACAGGGGATACCAATCAGCCCCAGCATTTT. This gives the protein CASSRGTGDTNQPQHF. The whole variable domain, remainder taken from reference TRBV18 and TRBJ1-5, is NAGVMQNPRHLVRRRGQEARLRCSPMKGHSHVYWYRQLPEEGLKFMVYLQKENIIDESGMPKERFSAEFPKEGPSILRIQQVVRGDSAAYFCASSRGTGDTNQPQHFGDGTRLSIL.

A few counts support this clone. This chain connects TRBV20-1 to TRBJ1-1; the D is unclear. The CDR3 runs 11 residues. The V gene's germline CDR1 is DFQATT and CDR2 SNEGSKA (reference sequence). V dropped 3 bases and J dropped 1 base, with 3 bases sitting between them. DNA for the CDR3: TGCAGTGCTAGGGAGAACACTGAAGCTTTCTTT. This sequence encodes CSARENTEAFF.